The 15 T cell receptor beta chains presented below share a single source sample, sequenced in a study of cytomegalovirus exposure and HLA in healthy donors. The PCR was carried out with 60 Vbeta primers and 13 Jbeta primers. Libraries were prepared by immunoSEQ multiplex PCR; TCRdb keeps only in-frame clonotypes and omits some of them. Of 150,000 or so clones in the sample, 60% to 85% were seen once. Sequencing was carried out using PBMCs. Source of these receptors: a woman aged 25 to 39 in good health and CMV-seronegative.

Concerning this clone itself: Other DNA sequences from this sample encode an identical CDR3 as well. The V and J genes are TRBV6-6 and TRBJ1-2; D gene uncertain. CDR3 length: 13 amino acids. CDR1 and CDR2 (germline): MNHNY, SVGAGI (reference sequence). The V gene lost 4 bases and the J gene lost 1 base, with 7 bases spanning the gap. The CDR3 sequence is CASSWSGNYGYTF. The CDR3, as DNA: TGTGCCAGCAGTTGGTCGGGTAACTATGGCTACACCTTC.

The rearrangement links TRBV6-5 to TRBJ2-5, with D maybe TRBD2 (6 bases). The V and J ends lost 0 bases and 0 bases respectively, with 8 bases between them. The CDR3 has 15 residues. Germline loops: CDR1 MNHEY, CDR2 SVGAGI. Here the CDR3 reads CASSYSGGNQETQYF. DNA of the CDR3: TGTGCCAGCAGTTACTCGGGGGGTAACCAAGAGACCCAGTACTTC.

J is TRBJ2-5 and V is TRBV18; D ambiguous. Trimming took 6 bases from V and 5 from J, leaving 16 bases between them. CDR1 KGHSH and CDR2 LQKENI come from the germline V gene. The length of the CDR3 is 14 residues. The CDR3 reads CASSQTSGMETQYF. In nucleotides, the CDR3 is TGTGCCAGCTCTCAAACCTCAGGAATGGAGACCCAGTACTTC.

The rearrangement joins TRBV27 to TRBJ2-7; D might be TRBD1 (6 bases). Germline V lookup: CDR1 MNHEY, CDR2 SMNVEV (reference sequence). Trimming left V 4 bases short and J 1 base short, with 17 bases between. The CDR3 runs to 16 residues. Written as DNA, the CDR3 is TGTGCCAGCAGTTCGGACTTTAGGGGGTGGTCCTACGAGCAGTACTTC. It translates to CASSSDFRGWSYEQYF.

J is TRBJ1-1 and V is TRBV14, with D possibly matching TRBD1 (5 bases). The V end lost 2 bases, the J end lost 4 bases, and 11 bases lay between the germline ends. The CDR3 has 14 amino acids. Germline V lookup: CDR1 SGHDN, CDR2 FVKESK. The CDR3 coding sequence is TGTGCCAGCAGCCAAAGGGGATCCAGCACTGAAGCTTTCTTT. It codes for CASSQRGSSTEAFF.

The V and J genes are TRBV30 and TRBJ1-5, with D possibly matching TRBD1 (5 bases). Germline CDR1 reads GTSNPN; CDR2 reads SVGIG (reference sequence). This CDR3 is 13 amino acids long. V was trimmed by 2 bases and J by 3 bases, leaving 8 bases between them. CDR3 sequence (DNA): TGTGCCTGGAGTAAAGGGGTCAATCAGCCCCAGCATTTT. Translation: CAWSKGVNQPQHF.

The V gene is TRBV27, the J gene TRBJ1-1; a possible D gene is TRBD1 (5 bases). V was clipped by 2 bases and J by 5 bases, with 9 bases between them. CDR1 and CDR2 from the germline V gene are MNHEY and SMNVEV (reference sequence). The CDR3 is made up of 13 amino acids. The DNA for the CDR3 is TGTGCCAGCAGTTTAGCGGGGGAGACTGAAGCTTTCTTT. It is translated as CASSLAGETEAFF.

Here the CDR3 reads CASSLVGQGNQPQHF. DNA of the CDR3: TGTGCCAGCAGCTTAGTGGGACAGGGGAATCAGCCCCAGCATTTT. The V call is TRBV7-9, the J call TRBJ1-5, with TRBD1 identical over 10 bases. Losses at the gene ends were 1 base for V and 4 bases for J; bases not matched to a gene: 1. The CDR3 extends over 15 amino acids. Germline V CDR1 and CDR2: SEHNR, FQNEAQ (reference sequence).

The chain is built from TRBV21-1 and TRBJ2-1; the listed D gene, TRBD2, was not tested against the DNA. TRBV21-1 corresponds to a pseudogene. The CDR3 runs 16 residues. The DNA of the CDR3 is TGTGCCAGCAGCCCCGAGGGGGAGCGGGGGAACAATGAGCAGTTCTTC. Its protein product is CASSPEGERGNNEQFF.

The CDR3, as DNA: TGTGCCAGCAGCCAAGGGGGAGGGGTCCACGAGCAGTACTTC. Encoded protein: CASSQGGGVHEQYF. This chain uses TRBV4-2 with TRBJ2-7, with 7 bases fitting TRBD2. Germline CDR1 reads LGHNA; CDR2 reads YNFKEQ. The CDR3 covers 14 residues. V was pared by 1 base and J by 5 bases, with 5 bases of the junction left unmatched.

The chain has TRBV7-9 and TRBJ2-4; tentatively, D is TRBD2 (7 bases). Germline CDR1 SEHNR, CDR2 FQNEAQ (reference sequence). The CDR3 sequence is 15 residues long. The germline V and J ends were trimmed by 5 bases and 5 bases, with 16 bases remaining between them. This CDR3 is CASSAHGGQENIQYF. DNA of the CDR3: TGTGCCAGCAGCGCCCACGGGGGGCAGGAAAACATTCAGTACTTC.

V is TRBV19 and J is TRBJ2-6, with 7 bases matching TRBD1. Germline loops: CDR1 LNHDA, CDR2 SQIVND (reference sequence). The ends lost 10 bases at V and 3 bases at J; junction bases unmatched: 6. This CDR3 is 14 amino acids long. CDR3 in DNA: TGTGCCAATACTCAGGGGGATGGGGCCAACGTCCTGACTTTC. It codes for CANTQGDGANVLTF. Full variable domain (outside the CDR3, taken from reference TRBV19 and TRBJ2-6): DGGITQSPKYLFRKEGQNVTLSCEQNLNHDAMYWYRQDPGQGLRLIYYSQIVNDFQKGDIAEGYSVSREKKESFPLTVTSAQKNPTAFYLCANTQGDGANVLTFGAGSRLTVL.

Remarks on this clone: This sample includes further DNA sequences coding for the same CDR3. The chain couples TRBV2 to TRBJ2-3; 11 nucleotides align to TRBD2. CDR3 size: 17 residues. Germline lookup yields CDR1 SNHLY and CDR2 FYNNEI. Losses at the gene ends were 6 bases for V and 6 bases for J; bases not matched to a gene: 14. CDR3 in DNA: TGTGCCAGCAGGGTTTCGCGACTAGCGGGGACCACGGATACGCAGTATTTT. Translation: CASRVSRLAGTTDTQYF.

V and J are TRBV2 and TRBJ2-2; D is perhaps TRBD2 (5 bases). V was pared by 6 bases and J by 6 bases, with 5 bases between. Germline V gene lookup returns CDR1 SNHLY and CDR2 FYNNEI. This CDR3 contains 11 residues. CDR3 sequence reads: CASREAGELFF. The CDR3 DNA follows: TGTGCCAGCAGGGAGGCCGGGGAGCTGTTTTTT.

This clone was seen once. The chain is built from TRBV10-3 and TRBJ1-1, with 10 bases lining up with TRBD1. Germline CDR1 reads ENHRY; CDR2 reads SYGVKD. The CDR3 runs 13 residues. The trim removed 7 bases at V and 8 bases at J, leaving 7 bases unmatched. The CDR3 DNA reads TGTGCCATCACCCGGGACAGGGGAAAGGAAGCTTTCTTT. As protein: CAITRDRGKEAFF.